This T cell receptor beta chain originates from a study of T-cell memory formation after mild COVID-19. Turning to the study itself: Most TCR clusters belonged to a single donor.

Amplification by 5'RACE using constant-segment primers produced TCR alpha and TCR beta cDNA libraries that carried sample barcodes and UMIs. MiXCR was run by TCRdb on the 5' RACE reads, yielding one entry per CDR3 protein. Among under 250,000 distinct CDR3 sequences listed, about 10% were seen once. Trimming took 1 base from V and 4 from J, leaving 14 bases between them. The germline gives CDR1 SGHDT, CDR2 YYEEEE. This CDR3 has 15 residues. This clonotype has just a few counts. The receptor was derived from a man aged 18 to 29 who had mild COVID-19 (a few samples of this study predate the infection). Cell type and time point are not known. The source material was PBMCs or a T cell subset sorted from them (not recorded which). The chain is built from TRBV5-6 and TRBJ1-2; unclear D gene. The CDR3: CASSLWEWGSYGYTF. The DNA of the CDR3 is TGTGCCAGCAGCTTGTGGGAGTGGGGTTCCTATGGCTACACCTTC.